This T cell receptor (beta chain) was documented in a study of blood T cell repertoires in COVID-19. This clone was counted a single time. The assay was immunoSEQ multiplex PCR, and TCRdb's table has in-frame clones only and misses some. The sample holds about 51,000 clones, about 82% seen once. Sequencing was performed on peripheral blood. The receptor's source is a man of 80 years or more with active COVID-19.

The CDR3 nucleotides are TGTGCCTGGAACGAGGGGGCTGGAAACACCATATATTTT. Protein sequence: CAWNEGAGNTIYF. The chain has TRBV30 and TRBJ1-3; perhaps TRBD1 as D (6 bases). Trimming removed 4 bases from V and 2 bases from J, with 9 bases in between. The CDR3 runs 13 residues. In germline, CDR1 is GTSNPN, CDR2 SVGIG (reference sequence).